These 5 T cell receptor beta chains came from one sample sequenced in a study of T-cell reconstitution after alpha-beta-depleted transplantation in children. Study results and caveats: From newly produced T cells came most of the T-cell counts and diversity one year after transplant.

These receptors' antigens are unknown. The TCRbeta library was prepared with unique molecular identifiers. Via MiXCR, TCRdb re-called the PCR reads, giving one row per CDR3 protein. Among hundreds of thousands of distinct CDR3 sequences listed, around 7.1% were seen once. Sequenced material: peripheral blood, taken 360 days after TCRalphabeta/CD19-depleted stem cell transplant. Receptor source: a female patient aged 2-10 years who had a stem cell transplant for Fanconi anemia, so the T cells may come from the graft donor.

This clonotype was seen a handful of times. This chain links TRBV11-2 with TRBJ2-7, with no clear D. There are 13 residues in the CDR3. Trimming pared 4 bases from V and 2 bases from J, leaving 9 bases between. Germline V gene data show CDR1 as SGHAT and CDR2 as FQNNGV. This CDR3 is CASSSPLAYEQYV. The CDR3 DNA reads as TGTGCCAGCAGCTCCCCCCTGGCCTACGAGCAGTACGTC.

This clonotype was detected ten times or more. V is TRBV20-1 and J is TRBJ1-2; D not resolved. Germline CDR1 is DFQATT and CDR2 is SNEGSKA (reference sequence). The V end lost 1 base, the J end lost 8 bases, and 11 bases lay between the germline ends. The length of the CDR3 is 12 residues. In DNA form, the CDR3 reads TGCAGTGCTAGAGCCCCGGTGGAGGGCTACACCTTC. Protein product: CSARAPVEGYTF.

This clonotype rates as medium-sized. V is TRBV12-3 or TRBV12-4 and J is TRBJ1-2; possible D gene TRBD1, 6 bases. V lost 6 bases and J lost 1, with 9 bases in between. The CDR3 sequence is 13 residues long. The CDR3 here is CASSPQGNYGYTF. Here the CDR3 DNA reads TGTGCCAGCAGCCCACAGGGTAACTATGGCTACACCTTC.

The sample holds many counts of this clonotype. V usage is TRBV20-1 and J usage is TRBJ1-2; D is unresolved. Trimming shortened V by 5 bases and J by 7 bases, and 23 bases separated the two germline ends. Per the germline V gene, CDR1 is DFQATT and CDR2 is SNEGSKA (reference sequence). The CDR3 is made up of 15 amino acids. CDR3 in amino acids: CSAELPRAGSFGYTF. In DNA form, the CDR3 reads TGCAGTGCTGAGTTGCCGCGGGCGGGGAGTTTTGGCTACACCTTC.

The V call is TRBV7-9, the J call TRBJ2-3; D may match TRBD1 or TRBD2 (6 bases each). Trimming took 2 bases from V and 1 from J, leaving 13 bases between them. The germline gives CDR1 SEHNR, CDR2 FQNEAQ (reference sequence). The CDR3 extends over 16 amino acids. The CDR3 region has the DNA TGTGCCAGCAGCTTATGGGGGGCGTCGGGCACAGATACGCAGTATTTT. It codes for CASSLWGASGTDTQYF.